A single sample is the source of the 20 T cell receptor beta chains below, sequenced in a study of a mutant IDH1 vaccine in newly diagnosed glioma. Documented time point: week 11, during vaccination. Doses comprised 300 ug of mutant IDH1 20-mer peptide each, plus topical imiquimod. Assay used: immunoSEQ multiplex PCR; TCRdb lists only in-frame clones, some missing. The sample contains about 60,000 clones, under 90% of which appear only once. Their cognate antigens are unknown. The sequenced sample was PBMCs, obtained from a glioma patient whose treatment included an IDH1 peptide vaccine. The receptors were sampled from a man aged 30-40 years with glioma.

J is TRBJ2-3 and V is TRBV5-1; 10 bases agree with TRBD2. CDR1 is SGHRS and CDR2 is YFSETQ in the germline V gene. V was clipped by 0 bases and J by 4 bases; unmatched bases: 5. CDR3 length: 16 residues. The CDR3 loop reads CASSLEGLATPDTQYF. DNA of the CDR3: TGCGCCAGCAGCTTGGAGGGACTAGCGACCCCAGATACGCAGTATTTT.

The chain has TRBV4-2 and TRBJ1-1; D unclear. CDR3 length: 15 residues. The V gene lost 0 bases and the J gene lost 1 base, with 9 bases spanning the gap. Germline CDR1 LGHNA, CDR2 YNFKEQ. CDR3 bases: TGTGCCAGCAGCCAAGACGTGATGGAGAACACTGAAGCTTTCTTT. Residues: CASSQDVMENTEAFF.

The chain carries TRBV28 and TRBJ2-1, with D maybe TRBD1 (5 bases). Trimming stripped 6 bases from V and 6 bases from J, with 9 bases between. The CDR3 covers 12 residues. Germline V gene data show CDR1 as MDHEN and CDR2 as SYDVKM. CDR3 amino acids: CASSLGRNEQFF. DNA of the CDR3: TGTGCCAGCAGCCTGGGGCGCAATGAGCAGTTCTTC.

The chain combines TRBV7-9 with TRBJ1-2, with no clear D. Germline CDR1 and CDR2: SEHNR and FQNEAQ (reference sequence). Deletions cut 1 base from V and 4 bases from J, with 7 bases between. CDR3 size: 13 residues. CDR3 sequence: CASSLDTTYGYTF. As DNA, the CDR3 is TGTGCCAGCAGCTTAGACACTACCTATGGCTACACCTTC.

A word on this clone: Other DNA sequences in this sample translate to the same CDR3. CDR3 nucleotides: TGTGCCAGTAGTCTTACGGGGACAGGGAAAGAGACCCAGTACTTC. Its protein product is CASSLTGTGKETQYF. The rearrangement uses TRBV19 and TRBJ2-5; 9 positions agree with TRBD1. CDR3 size: 15 residues. Germline-derived CDR1 and CDR2 are LNHDA and SQIVND (reference sequence). Trimming took 5 bases from V and 3 from J; bases not matched to a gene: 7.

The gene calls are TRBV7-2 and TRBJ2-1; D may be TRBD1 (6 bases). The germline gives CDR1 SGHTA, CDR2 FQGNSA. The germline V and J ends were trimmed by 3 bases and 9 bases, with 15 bases remaining between them. The CDR3 runs to 14 residues. CDR3 protein: CASSFGGARGEQFF. Here the CDR3 DNA reads TGTGCCAGCAGCTTCGGTGGAGCCAGGGGTGAGCAGTTCTTC. Full variable domain (remainder filled in from reference TRBV7-2 and TRBJ2-1): GAGVSQSPSNKVTEKGKDVELRCDPISGHTALYWYRQSLGQGLEFLIYFQGNSAPDKSGLPSDRFSAERTGGSVSTLTIQRTQQEDSAVYLCASSFGGARGEQFFGPGTRLTVL.

This clone has just one count. This chain uses TRBV4-3 with TRBJ2-5; D gene uncertain. The CDR3 has 17 amino acids. V shed 0 bases and J shed 0 bases, with 14 bases lying between them. The germline V gene encodes CDR1 LGHNA and CDR2 YSLEER. CDR3 sequence: CASSQDLNVLNQETQYF. The CDR3 bases are TGCGCCAGCAGCCAAGACTTAAATGTGCTGAACCAAGAGACCCAGTACTTC.

The V call is TRBV2, the J call TRBJ2-7; TRBD2 is a possible D gene (6 bases). The CDR3 is 14 amino acids. Trimming stripped 6 bases from V and 2 bases from J, with 14 bases between. The germline gives CDR1 SNHLY, CDR2 FYNNEI. The CDR3 DNA reads TGTGCCAGCAGGGGGACTCAAATTACCTACGAGCAGTACTTC. It codes for CASRGTQITYEQYF.

The chain uses TRBV11-2 and TRBJ1-2; a weak D match, TRBD1 (6 bases). With 2 bases removed from V and 3 bases from J, the gap between germline ends came to 7 bases. Germline CDR1 SGHAT, CDR2 FQNNGV. The CDR3 consists of 13 residues. Written as DNA, the CDR3 is TGTGCCAGCAGCTTAAACAGGGACTATGGCTACACCTTC. Its protein product is CASSLNRDYGYTF.

The V and J genes are TRBV15 and TRBJ2-1; 13 bases are a match to TRBD2. Germline V gene lookup returns CDR1 LNHNV and CDR2 YYDKDF (reference sequence). V shed 2 bases, J shed 7 bases, and the junction held 5 bases outside the gene matches. CDR3 length: 16 residues. CDR3 DNA: TGTGCCACCAGCAGACCTGGACTAGCGGGAGAGAATGAGCAGTTCTTC. This gives the protein CATSRPGLAGENEQFF.

V gene TRBV5-4 combines with J gene TRBJ1-1; possibly TRBD1 for D (6 bases). Deletions cut 1 base from V and 6 bases from J, with 19 bases between. Germline loops: CDR1 SGHNT, CDR2 YYREEE (reference sequence). The CDR3 is 16 amino acids. The CDR3 bases are TGTGCCAGCAGCTTGAGGGGCAGGGGAGGCATCCCTGAAGCTTTCTTT. Translating it yields CASSLRGRGGIPEAFF.

This chain connects TRBV6-1 to TRBJ2-5; D uncertain. This CDR3 region has 10 residues. Germline V lookup: CDR1 MNHNS, CDR2 SASEGT. Trimming removed 5 bases at V and 5 bases at J, with 3 bases between. The CDR3 region has the DNA TGTGCCAGCAGTTATGAGACCCAGTACTTC. It specifies CASSYETQYF.

The genes are TRBV4-1 and TRBJ1-2, with D possibly TRBD1 on 5 matching bases. There are 15 residues in the CDR3. Germline V gives CDR1 MGHRA, CDR2 YSYEKL. Trimming stripped 0 bases from V and 2 bases from J, with 10 bases between. The CDR3 region is CASSQEFYRNYGYTF. DNA of the CDR3: TGCGCCAGCAGCCAAGAATTTTACAGGAACTATGGCTACACCTTC.

The chain couples TRBV7-8 to TRBJ2-7; a weak D match, TRBD2 (7 bases). Germline CDR1 and CDR2: SGHVS and FQNEAQ. Trimming took off 10 bases at V and 1 base at J, with 17 bases between the two ends. This CDR3 is built from 14 residues. This CDR3 is CATKLGGGSYEQYF. The CDR3 DNA reads as TGTGCCACAAAATTAGGGGGAGGGTCCTACGAGCAGTACTTC.

This chain links TRBV18 with TRBJ2-2; 7 nucleotides agree with TRBD1. V was clipped by 4 bases and J by 3 bases; unmatched bases: 2. Germline-derived CDR1 and CDR2 are KGHSH and LQKENI. There are 14 residues in the CDR3. CDR3 protein: CASSRQGDTGELFF. The CDR3 DNA sequence: TGTGCCAGCTCACGTCAGGGGGACACCGGGGAGCTGTTTTTT. The full variable domain, rest sourced from reference TRBV18 and TRBJ2-2, is NAGVMQNPRHLVRRRGQEARLRCSPMKGHSHVYWYRQLPEEGLKFMVYLQKENIIDESGMPKERFSAEFPKEGPSILRIQQVVRGDSAAYFCASSRQGDTGELFFGEGSRLTVL.

This rearrangement joins TRBV19 to TRBJ2-5; 11 bases match TRBD2. Germline V lookup: CDR1 LNHDA, CDR2 SQIVND (reference sequence). This CDR3 comprises 18 residues. V gave up 6 bases and J gave up 4 bases; unmatched junction bases: 16. CDR3 in amino acids: CASSPPTSGSGLLETQYF. Written as DNA, the CDR3 is TGTGCCAGTAGCCCCCCCACTAGCGGGAGTGGATTGTTAGAGACCCAGTACTTC.

J is TRBJ2-1 and V is TRBV2; TRBD1 is a possible D gene (5 bases). Germline CDR1 SNHLY, CDR2 FYNNEI. V shed 6 bases and J shed 0 bases, with 12 bases lying between them. The CDR3 has 15 amino acids. Here the CDR3 reads CASSRAPGSYNEQFF. The CDR3 nucleotides read TGTGCCAGCAGCAGGGCCCCGGGCTCCTACAATGAGCAGTTCTTC.

The genes are TRBV5-1 and TRBJ2-2, with 7 bases lining up with TRBD1. The V gene's germline CDR1 is SGHRS and CDR2 YFSETQ. With V trimmed by 4 bases and J by 6 bases, 9 bases remained unmatched. The CDR3 loop spans 15 amino acids. Here the CDR3 reads CASSPGDRDAGELFF. The CDR3 bases are TGCGCCAGCAGCCCCGGTGACAGGGACGCCGGGGAGCTGTTTTTT.

This clone was detected only once. The chain's CDR3 is CSAPLAAFNYNEQFF. CDR3 sequence (DNA): TGCAGCGCCCCACTAGCGGCCTTTAACTACAATGAGCAGTTCTTC. This rearrangement joins TRBV29-1 to TRBJ2-1, with 8 bases lining up with TRBD2. The J segment lost 3 bases and the V segment lost 7 bases, leaving 11 bases of the junction unmatched. Germline V gene data show CDR1 as SQVTM and CDR2 as ANQGSEA. The CDR3 sequence is 15 residues long.

This rearrangement joins TRBV19 to TRBJ1-1, with D possibly matching TRBD1 (5 bases). CDR1 is LNHDA, CDR2 SQIVND, per germline (reference sequence). The CDR3 totals 13 residues. V lost 2 bases to trimming and J lost 6 bases, with 10 bases between them. CDR3 in DNA: TGTGCCAGTAGTATACAGGGTCCCTCTGAAGCTTTCTTT. Residues: CASSIQGPSEAFF.